These T cell receptor beta chains were read from a single sample in a study of CD8 T cells in Susac syndrome. TCRdb re-called the immunoSEQ multiplex PCR reads with MiXCR, one entry per CDR3 protein. The data hold some 160,000 distinct CDR3 sequences, with approximately 94% observed a single time. The sequencing sample was made of CD4+ T cells from PBMCs. These receptors were obtained from a human donor with Susac syndrome. Each CDR3 is given with its conserved first and last residue. The D gene is left open where the match is weak. Some rows have no size entry. The others give once, few or many, or a class for an expanded clone.

size: .
V: TRBV5-4
J: TRBJ2-1
D: TRBD2
DNA: TGTGCCAGCAGCTTGGGAGCGGGGGGATCCTACAATGAGCAGTTCTTC
CDR3: CASSLGAGGSYNEQFF

size: few
V: TRBV7-2
J: TRBJ2-3
D: .
DNA: TGTGCCAGCAGCTTAGCGGAGGCAGATACGCAGTATTTT
CDR3: CASSLAEADTQYF

size: .
V: TRBV29-1
J: TRBJ2-2
D: .
DNA: TGCAGCGTTGAAACAAGATTAGCCGGGGAGCTGTTTTTT
CDR3: CSVETRLAGELFF

size: .
V: TRBV19
J: TRBJ2-5
D: .
DNA: TGTGCCAGTAGTATTGGCACAGCCCTCCAAGAGACCCAGTACTTC
CDR3: CASSIGTALQETQYF

size: .
V: TRBV2
J: TRBJ2-7
D: .
DNA: TGTGCCAGTGGGGCTAGCGCCTACGAGCAGTACTTC
CDR3: CASGASAYEQYF

size: few
V: TRBV7-2
J: TRBJ1-1
D: .
DNA: TGTGCCAGCAGTACAGGAAAGAACACTGAAGCTTTCTTT
CDR3: CASSTGKNTEAFF

size: .
V: TRBV15
J: TRBJ1-4
D: .
DNA: TGTGCCACCAGCTTGGCGGACGAAAAACTGTTTTTT
CDR3: CATSLADEKLFF

size: .
V: TRBV24-1
J: TRBJ2-5
D: .
DNA: TGTGCCACCAGTGATTGTCCCGCAGGGGAGGAGACCCAGTACTTC
CDR3: CATSDCPAGEETQYF

size: .
V: TRBV11-2
J: TRBJ1-6
D: .
DNA: TGTGCCAGCAGCACTTCTAATCGGCTCATCAGTTCACCCCTCCACTTT
CDR3: CASSTSNRLISSPLHF

size: .
V: TRBV12-3/TRBV12-4
J: TRBJ2-2
D: TRBD2
DNA: TGTGCCAGCAGTTTATCACTAGCGGGGGACACCGGGGAGCTGTTTTTT
CDR3: CASSLSLAGDTGELFF

size: .
V: TRBV5-1
J: TRBJ2-3
D: .
DNA: TGCGCCAGCAGCTTCAACAGGGACACAGATACGCAGTATTTT
CDR3: CASSFNRDTDTQYF

size: .
V: TRBV7-9
J: TRBJ2-3
D: .
DNA: TGTGCCAGCAGCTCGGGGCAAGGGCCGTATTTT
CDR3: CASSSGQGPYF

size: once
V: TRBV5-4
J: TRBJ2-2
D: .
DNA: TGTGCCAGCAGCCAGGACCGAACCGGGGAGCTGTTTTTT
CDR3: CASSQDRTGELFF

size: .
V: TRBV29-1
J: TRBJ1-4
D: .
DNA: TGCAGCGTTTACGGATTACAGGGAAGGGATGAAAAACTGTTTTTT
CDR3: CSVYGLQGRDEKLFF

size: .
V: TRBV12-3/TRBV12-4
J: TRBJ2-7
D: .
DNA: TGTGCCAGCAGTTTTACGGCAGATACGAGGCAGTACTTC
CDR3: CASSFTADTRQYF

size: few
V: TRBV18
J: TRBJ1-5
D: .
DNA: TGTGCCAGCTCCTCAGGACTTGGCCAGCCCCAGCATTTT
CDR3: CASSSGLGQPQHF

size: .
V: TRBV25-1
J: TRBJ2-5
D: TRBD2
DNA: TGTGCCAGCAGTGACCTATCTAGCGGGGGGGCGGAAGAGACCCAGTACTTC
CDR3: CASSDLSSGGAEETQYF

size: .
V: TRBV5-1
J: TRBJ1-1
D: TRBD1
DNA: TGCGCCAGCAGCTTGGTGGCAGGGGGCAACACTGAAGCTTTCTTT
CDR3: CASSLVAGGNTEAFF

size: .
V: TRBV2
J: TRBJ1-5
D: .
DNA: TGTGCCAGCACTGGGGCGTTCAATCAGCCCCAGCATTTT
CDR3: CASTGAFNQPQHF

size: .
V: TRBV9
J: TRBJ1-2
D: .
DNA: TGTGCCAGCAGCGCCTGGGGGGGGGCCTCTGGCTACACCTTC
CDR3: CASSAWGGASGYTF

size: .
V: TRBV9
J: TRBJ1-3
D: .
DNA: TGTGCCAGCAGCGTCAACGGGATGGGTGGAAACACCATATATTTT
CDR3: CASSVNGMGGNTIYF

size: .
V: TRBV7-9
J: TRBJ2-2
D: .
DNA: TGTGCCAGCAGCTTTTATCAGGGGAACACCGGGGAGCTGTTTTTT
CDR3: CASSFYQGNTGELFF

size: .
V: TRBV5-7
J: TRBJ2-3
D: TRBD1
DNA: TGTGCCAGCAGCGCACGGGACAGGGGTAAAGATACGCAGTATTTT
CDR3: CASSARDRGKDTQYF

size: .
V: TRBV4-3
J: TRBJ2-6
D: .
DNA: TGCGCCAGCAGCCAAAACTCTGGGGCCAACGTCCTGACTTTC
CDR3: CASSQNSGANVLTF

size: .
V: TRBV7-2
J: TRBJ2-1
D: .
DNA: TGTGCCAGCAGCTCACCGAGGTGGTCTGGTGAGCAGTTCTTC
CDR3: CASSSPRWSGEQFF

size: .
V: TRBV20-1
J: TRBJ2-7
D: TRBD2
DNA: TGCAGTGCTAGTCCCACTAGCGGCCCCTACGAGCAGTACTTC
CDR3: CSASPTSGPYEQYF

size: .
V: TRBV10-1
J: TRBJ2-3
D: .
DNA: TGCGCCAGCAGCGGTGGGGTGGGAGATACGCAGTATTTT
CDR3: CASSGGVGDTQYF

size: .
V: TRBV12-3/TRBV12-4
J: TRBJ1-2
D: TRBD1
DNA: TGTGCCAGCAGATTATCTCGGGACAGCTATGGCTACACCTTC
CDR3: CASRLSRDSYGYTF

size: .
V: TRBV19
J: TRBJ1-2
D: TRBD1
DNA: TGTGCCAGTAGTATAGTTGGACAGGTTCGCTATGGCTACACCTTC
CDR3: CASSIVGQVRYGYTF

size: .
V: TRBV5-1
J: TRBJ1-5
D: .
DNA: TGCGCCAGCAGCACCAAGGAGGGCCAGCCCCAGCATTTT
CDR3: CASSTKEGQPQHF

size: .
V: TRBV6-5
J: TRBJ1-2
D: .
DNA: TGTGCCAGCAGTTACGGAAAGTATGGCTACACCTTC
CDR3: CASSYGKYGYTF

size: .
V: TRBV6-6
J: TRBJ2-1
D: TRBD1
DNA: TGTGCCAGCAGAATAGGACAGGGGATACAGTTCTTC
CDR3: CASRIGQGIQFF

size: .
V: TRBV4-2
J: TRBJ1-3
D: .
DNA: TGTGCCAGCAGCCAAGGCATGGCATCGGATTTCTCTGGAAACACCATATATTTT
CDR3: CASSQGMASDFSGNTIYF

size: .
V: TRBV5-1
J: TRBJ1-1
D: .
DNA: TGCGCCAGCAGCTTGGATTGGGGCCAGAACACTGAAGCTTTCTTT
CDR3: CASSLDWGQNTEAFF

size: few
V: TRBV29-1
J: TRBJ2-7
D: .
DNA: TGCAGCGCTTCATGGGACAGGTTAGCGGGGGAGCAGTACTTC
CDR3: CSASWDRLAGEQYF

size: once
V: TRBV7-9
J: TRBJ1-1
D: .
DNA: TGTGCCAGCGGTGGGACTGAAGCTTTCTTT
CDR3: CASGGTEAFF

size: .
V: TRBV29-1
J: TRBJ2-7
D: .
DNA: TGCAGCGTTGTCGGAGGCTACGAGCAGTACTTC
CDR3: CSVVGGYEQYF

size: .
V: TRBV30
J: TRBJ1-2
D: TRBD1
DNA: TGTGCCTGGACAGGGGGCGTTGGCTATGGCTACACCTTC
CDR3: CAWTGGVGYGYTF

size: .
V: TRBV5-6
J: TRBJ2-5
D: TRBD1
DNA: TGTGCCAGCAGCTTGTTGACAGGGGTGGAGACCCAGTACTTC
CDR3: CASSLLTGVETQYF

size: .
V: TRBV20-1
J: TRBJ1-5
D: TRBD1
DNA: TGCAGTGCTAGCTCACAGGGGTATAGCAATCAGCCCCAGCATTTT
CDR3: CSASSQGYSNQPQHF

size: .
V: TRBV30
J: TRBJ1-1
D: TRBD1
DNA: TGTGCCTGGAGTTTCGACAGGGTTTCAACTGAAGCTTTCTTT
CDR3: CAWSFDRVSTEAFF

size: .
V: TRBV29-1
J: TRBJ1-2
D: .
DNA: TGCAGCGTCGAGGGTCGGTCAAACTATGGCTACACCTTC
CDR3: CSVEGRSNYGYTF

size: .
V: TRBV6-5
J: TRBJ1-2
D: .
DNA: TGTGCCAGCAGTTACTCGTATGTGGACTATGGCTACACCTTC
CDR3: CASSYSYVDYGYTF

size: .
V: TRBV29-1
J: TRBJ1-3
D: .
DNA: TGCAGCGTTGTTAGCCGGAACACCATATATTTT
CDR3: CSVVSRNTIYF

size: .
V: TRBV3-1
J: TRBJ1-2
D: .
DNA: TGTGCCAGCAACCCAAGGGGCGAGAACTATGGCTACACCTTC
CDR3: CASNPRGENYGYTF

size: .
V: TRBV12-3/TRBV12-4
J: TRBJ1-2
D: TRBD1
DNA: TGTGCCAGCAGGGGACAGGAATATGGCTACACCTTC
CDR3: CASRGQEYGYTF

size: .
V: TRBV28
J: TRBJ1-3
D: .
DNA: TGTGCCAGCAGTTCCACAGCGCATCAGAGCTCTGGAAACACCATATATTTT
CDR3: CASSSTAHQSSGNTIYF

size: .
V: TRBV29-1
J: TRBJ1-2
D: .
DNA: TGCAGCGCCCATAACGGTGGCTACACCTTC
CDR3: CSAHNGGYTF

size: .
V: TRBV15
J: TRBJ2-3
D: TRBD2
DNA: TGTGCCACCAGGTCGGGACTAGGCTTCACAGATACGCAGTATTTT
CDR3: CATRSGLGFTDTQYF